These 22 T cell receptor beta chains were all obtained from the same sample, sequenced in a study of T cells in Graves' hyperthyroidism and ophthalmopathy. Amplification yielded TCR beta CDR3 regions, with RNA transcripts as the source. The study used the HTBI primer set for a first-round RT-PCR of the TCR CDR3. TCRdb independently ran MiXCR on the multiplex PCR reads; one entry per CDR3 protein. The table shows 350,000 or so distinct CDR3 sequences, with roughly 20% occurring only once. Source material: blood. These receptors all come from a woman in her forties with Graves' ophthalmopathy.

Many counts were recorded for this clonotype. V is TRBV30 and J is TRBJ1-5, with D unclear. CDR1 is GTSNPN and CDR2 is SVGIG in the germline V gene (reference sequence). V shed 2 bases and J shed 0 bases, with 5 bases lying between them. The CDR3 length is 13 residues. The CDR3 sequence is CAWSKDSNQPQHF. The CDR3 nucleotides read TGTGCCTGGAGTAAGGATAGCAATCAGCCCCAGCATTTT.

In this sample, this clonotype turned up many times. V and J are TRBV6-1 and TRBJ1-5, with TRBD1 matching 10 bases. The CDR3 covers 13 residues. Germline assignment: CDR1 MNHNS and CDR2 SASEGT. Germline trimming cut 10 bases from V and 4 bases from J; bases unmatched to any gene: 4. The CDR3 DNA reads as TGTGCCACAGCGGACAGGGGGAATCAGCCCCAGCATTTT. Residues: CATADRGNQPQHF.

This clonotype was observed at least ten times. V usage is TRBV5-1 and J usage is TRBJ2-4; 8 bases match TRBD2. Germline V gene sequence: CDR1 SGHRS, CDR2 YFSETQ. V lost 7 bases, J lost 0 bases, and 6 bases stayed unmatched. The CDR3 totals 15 residues. DNA for the CDR3: TGCGCCAGCGCGAGCGGGGGCCTAGCCAAAAACATTCAGTACTTC. Translation gives CASASGGLAKNIQYF.

This chain connects TRBV6-2 or TRBV6-3 to TRBJ1-1, with unresolved D. Trimming took 0 bases from V and 1 from J, leaving 15 bases between them. Germline lookup yields CDR1 MNHEY and CDR2 SVGEGT. This CDR3 is built from 17 residues. As DNA, the CDR3 is TGTGCCAGCAGTTACTCTCTGGTAGGCCCTCAGAACACTGAAGCTTTCTTT. Encoded protein: CASSYSLVGPQNTEAFF.

Many counts were recorded for this clonotype. J is TRBJ1-1 and V is TRBV9, with no clear D. V gave up 4 bases and J gave up 5 bases, with 12 bases separating them. The CDR3 is made up of 13 amino acids. Germline CDR1 and CDR2: SGDLS and YYNGEE. CDR3 in amino acids: CASSNSGMTEAFF. The DNA for the CDR3 is TGTGCCAGCAGCAACAGCGGTATGACTGAAGCTTTCTTT.

This clonotype was seen repeatedly, ten times or more. The chain couples TRBV27 to TRBJ1-1, with unresolved D. Germline lookup yields CDR1 MNHEY and CDR2 SMNVEV (reference sequence). CDR3 length: 14 amino acids. V dropped 2 bases and J dropped 4 bases, with 11 bases sitting between them. The CDR3 protein is CASSLMAESTEAFF. The CDR3 nucleotides are TGTGCCAGCAGTTTAATGGCAGAGAGCACTGAAGCTTTCTTT.

Many counts were recorded for this clonotype. The rearrangement links TRBV24-1 to TRBJ2-5; possibly TRBD1 for D (5 bases). The CDR3 length is 13 residues. Deletions cut 9 bases from V and 1 base from J, with 11 bases between. The germline CDR1 and CDR2 sequences are KGHDR and SFDVKD. CDR3 coding DNA: TGTGCCACCCGACTTACAGGCCAAGAGACCCAGTACTTC. It encodes CATRLTGQETQYF.

This clonotype was counted ten times or more. The V call is TRBV20-1, the J call TRBJ2-7; 8 bases are a match to TRBD2. The CDR3 runs to 13 residues. Looked up from germline, CDR1 is DFQATT and CDR2 is SNEGSKA (reference sequence). Germline trimming cut 6 bases from V and 4 bases from J; bases unmatched to any gene: 8. The CDR3 spells CSARSGSVYEQYF. CDR3 sequence (DNA): TGCAGTGCCCGAAGCGGGAGTGTTTACGAGCAGTACTTC.

This clonotype was observed at least ten times. This chain connects TRBV19 to TRBJ1-2, with a possible D match to TRBD1 (6 bases). CDR3 size: 13 residues. In germline, CDR1 is LNHDA, CDR2 SQIVND (reference sequence). Deletions cut 4 bases from V and 6 bases from J, with 12 bases between. The CDR3 spells CASSNQGLDGYTF. DNA of the CDR3: TGTGCCAGTAGTAACCAGGGGTTGGATGGCTACACCTTC.

This clonotype showed up many times. V gene TRBV28 combines with J gene TRBJ2-6; 12 positions agree with TRBD1. CDR3 length: 18 amino acids. Germline V gene lookup returns CDR1 MDHEN and CDR2 SYDVKM. J gave up 3 bases and V 3 bases, and 6 bases lay outside the gene matches. This chain's CDR3 is CASSLEGTGGYGANVLTF. The CDR3 DNA sequence: TGTGCCAGCAGTTTGGAGGGGACAGGGGGCTATGGGGCCAACGTCCTGACTTTC.

This clonotype was observed at least ten times. The chain links TRBV27 to TRBJ1-1; a possible D gene is TRBD1 (6 bases). The CDR3 runs 14 residues. CDR1 and CDR2 (germline): MNHEY, SMNVEV (reference sequence). V shed 1 base and J shed 8 bases, with 14 bases lying between them. The CDR3 region has the DNA TGTGCCAGCAGTTTATGGGGGCAAGGGAGGGAAGCTTTCTTT. This gives the protein CASSLWGQGREAFF.

This clonotype showed up many times. The CDR3, as DNA: TGCAGTGCTAGAGATCAAGAGCGGAAGATCACCGGGGAGCTGTTTTTT. Translated: CSARDQERKITGELFF. The gene calls are TRBV20-1 and TRBJ2-2, with D tentatively TRBD2 (5 bases). The V end lost 0 bases, the J end lost 4 bases, and 15 bases lay between the germline ends. Looked up from germline, CDR1 is DFQATT and CDR2 is SNEGSKA (reference sequence). This CDR3 comprises 16 residues.

This clonotype was seen ten or more times. The J gene is TRBJ2-2, the V gene TRBV19, with a tentative D call TRBD1 (6 bases). Germline CDR1 LNHDA, CDR2 SQIVND (reference sequence). The CDR3 is 12 amino acids. Trimming took 6 bases from V and 5 from J, leaving 7 bases between them. The CDR3 DNA reads as TGTGCCAGTAGAGACAGGACCGGGGAGCTGTTTTTT. Protein: CASRDRTGELFF.

This clonotype appeared a few times. The J gene is TRBJ1-5, the V gene TRBV6-5; D remains unclear. This CDR3 comprises 13 residues. Germline CDR1 MNHEY, CDR2 SVGAGI. V was cut by 3 bases and J by 7 bases, with 10 bases left in between. Here the CDR3 reads CASSYRAQQPQHF. As DNA, the CDR3 is TGTGCCAGCAGTTATAGGGCACAGCAGCCCCAGCATTTT.

This clonotype was recorded at least ten times. The V gene is TRBV5-1, the J gene TRBJ2-4; D uncertain. CDR3 size: 17 residues. With 0 bases removed from V and 1 base from J, the gap between germline ends came to 14 bases. Germline V gene data show CDR1 as SGHRS and CDR2 as YFSETQ. The CDR3 DNA reads TGCGCCAGCAGCTTGGCACTGGGCCTAGGGGCCAAAAACATTCAGTACTTC. This gives the protein CASSLALGLGAKNIQYF.

The J gene is TRBJ1-2, the V gene TRBV6-1; no clear D gene. The CDR3 runs to 13 residues. Looked up from germline, CDR1 is MNHNS and CDR2 is SASEGT. With 8 bases removed from V and 8 bases from J, the gap between germline ends came to 18 bases. In DNA, the CDR3 is TGTGCCAGCCCCGGACTCGGGCTAGGAGGCTACACCTTC. This codes for CASPGLGLGGYTF.

This clonotype showed up many times. This chain links TRBV20-1 with TRBJ2-7; D remains ambiguous. CDR1 and CDR2 (germline): DFQATT, SNEGSKA (reference sequence). The CDR3 extends over 13 amino acids. Trimming cost V 3 bases and J 7 bases, with 16 bases left between them. CDR3 residues: CSASGPERREQYF. The DNA for the CDR3 is TGCAGTGCTAGCGGCCCGGAGCGTAGGGAGCAGTACTTC.

This clonotype was picked up many times. The chain combines TRBV14 with TRBJ1-1; D unclear. In germline, CDR1 is SGHDN, CDR2 FVKESK. The V end was cut by 1 base, the J end by 10 bases, with 10 bases between. The CDR3 length is 12 residues. The CDR3 coding sequence is TGTGCCAGCAGCCAAGTAGACCACGTAGCTTTCTTT. Protein sequence: CASSQVDHVAFF. Full variable domain (missing parts from reference TRBV14 and TRBJ1-1): EAGVTQFPSHSVIEKGQTVTLRCDPISGHDNLYWYRRVMGKEIKFLLHFVKESKQDESGMPNNRFLAERTGGTYSTLKVQPAELEDSGVYFCASSQVDHVAFFGQGTRLTVV.

In this sample, this clonotype turned up many times. The chain has TRBV2 and TRBJ1-1, with a possible D match to TRBD1 (5 bases). Between the trimmed V and J ends, which lost 6 bases and 3 bases, there was a span of 14 bases. Germline CDR1 SNHLY, CDR2 FYNNEI. There are 14 residues in the CDR3. CDR3 in DNA: TGTGCCAGCAGCCAAGGGACGGGGCACACTGAAGCTTTCTTT. Its protein is CASSQGTGHTEAFF.

This clonotype has at least ten counts. The chain is built from TRBV20-1 and TRBJ1-1, with a possible D match to TRBD1 (6 bases). Germline V gene lookup returns CDR1 DFQATT and CDR2 SNEGSKA (reference sequence). This CDR3 has 14 amino acids. The V end lost 3 bases, the J end lost 4 bases, and 15 bases lay between the germline ends. In DNA form, the CDR3 reads TGCAGTGCTAGTCCAGGGGAGTCGGTCACTGAAGCTTTCTTT. Amino acids: CSASPGESVTEAFF.

J is TRBJ2-5 and V is TRBV5-1, with 8 bases identical to TRBD2. The CDR3 runs 15 residues. The ends lost 5 bases at V and 10 bases at J; junction bases unmatched: 16. Germline assignment: CDR1 SGHRS and CDR2 YFSETQ. The CDR3, as DNA: TGCGCCAGCAGTCGTGGGCCCGCACCGGGGGGGGACCAGTACTTC. Protein: CASSRGPAPGGDQYF. Looking up the rest from reference TRBV5-1 and TRBJ2-5 gives the full variable domain: KAGVTQTPRYLIKTRGQQVTLSCSPISGHRSVSWYQQTPGQGLQFLFEYFSETQRNKGNFPGRFSGRQFSNSRSEMNVSTLELGDSALYLCASSRGPAPGGDQYFGPGTRLLVL.

This clonotype has more than one count but fewer than ten. The chain is built from TRBV4-1 and TRBJ1-2; no clear D. Per germline, CDR1 MGHRA and CDR2 YSYEKL. Trimming shortened V by 4 bases and J by 4 bases, and 25 bases separated the two germline ends. CDR3 length: 18 amino acids. CDR3: CASSPYTPGPTSSYGYTF. The CDR3 DNA reads TGCGCCAGCAGCCCATATACACCGGGCCCCACTTCTTCCTATGGCTACACCTTC.